This record covers a single TCR beta chain. Antigen: not known. This sample was included in a study of shared clonotypes between healthy human individuals. General observations from the study: Clonotype sharing among donors, it was expected, would be affected by sequencing depth. Richness estimates generally favored naive over memory subsets.

As defined, naive CD8 cells were CD45RO-negative and positively selected for CCR7, with terminally differentiated effector memory CD45RA+ cells excluded. Only in-frame clones appear in the TCRdb table, and some are missing; sequencing was by immunoSEQ multiplex PCR. The sample yields around 1.9 million clones, 90% to 95% seen once. The TCR comes from a man between 18 and 29 years old in good health. Some clones in this sample may be carry-over from other donors' samples. The sequencing input was naive CD8+ T cells from PBMCs.

CDR3 sequence reads: CAISVLQRDRGPSYEQYF. The CDR3 region has the DNA TGTGCCATCAGTGTTTTACAAAGGGACAGGGGGCCCTCCTACGAGCAGTACTTC. The V gene is TRBV10-3, the J gene TRBJ2-7; TRBD1 agrees at 12 bases. V dropped 4 bases and J dropped 0; count of bases not matched to a gene: 10. Germline lookup yields CDR1 ENHRY and CDR2 SYGVKD. This CDR3 contains 18 residues.